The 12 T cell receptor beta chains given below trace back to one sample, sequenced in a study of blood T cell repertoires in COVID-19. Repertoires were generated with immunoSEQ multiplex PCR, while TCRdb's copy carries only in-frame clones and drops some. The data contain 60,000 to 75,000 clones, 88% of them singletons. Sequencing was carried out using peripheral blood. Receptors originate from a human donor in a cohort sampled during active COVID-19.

The chain's CDR3 is CASRQTEITNEKLFF. In DNA, the CDR3 is TGTGCCAGCAGACAGACAGAAATAACTAATGAAAAACTGTTTTTT. The V and J genes are TRBV2 and TRBJ1-4; D perhaps matches TRBD1 (5 bases). The germline CDR1 and CDR2 sequences are SNHLY and FYNNEI. Trimming removed 6 bases at V and 1 base at J, with 12 bases between. This CDR3 spans 15 amino acids.

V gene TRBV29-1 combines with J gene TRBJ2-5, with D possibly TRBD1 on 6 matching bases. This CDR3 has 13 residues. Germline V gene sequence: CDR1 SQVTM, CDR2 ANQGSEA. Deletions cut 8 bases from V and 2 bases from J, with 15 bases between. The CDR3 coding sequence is TGCAGCTCATTCCGGGACATACAAGAGACCCAGTACTTC. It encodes CSSFRDIQETQYF.

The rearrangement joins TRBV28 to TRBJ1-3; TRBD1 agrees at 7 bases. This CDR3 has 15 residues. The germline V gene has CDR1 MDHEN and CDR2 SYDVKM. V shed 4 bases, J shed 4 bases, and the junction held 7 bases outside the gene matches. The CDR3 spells CASSSYRGRGNTIYF. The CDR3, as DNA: TGTGCCAGCAGTTCCTACAGGGGACGAGGAAACACCATATATTTT.

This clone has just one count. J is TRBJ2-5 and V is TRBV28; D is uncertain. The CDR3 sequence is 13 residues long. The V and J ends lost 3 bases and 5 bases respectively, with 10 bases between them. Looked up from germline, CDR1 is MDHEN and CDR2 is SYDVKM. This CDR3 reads CASSFKHHETQYF. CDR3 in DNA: TGTGCCAGCAGTTTTAAACATCACGAGACCCAGTACTTC. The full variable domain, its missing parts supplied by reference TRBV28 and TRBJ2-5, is DVKVTQSSRYLVKRTGEKVFLECVQDMDHENMFWYRQDPGLGLRLIYFSYDVKMKEKGDIPEGYSVSREKKERFSLILESASTNQTSMYLCASSFKHHETQYFGPGTRLLVL.

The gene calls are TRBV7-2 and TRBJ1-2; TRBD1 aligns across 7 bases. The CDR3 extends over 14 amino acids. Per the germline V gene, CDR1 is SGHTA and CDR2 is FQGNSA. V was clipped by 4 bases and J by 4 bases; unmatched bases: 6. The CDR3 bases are TGTGCCAGCAGCTCACCGGGACAGAGCTATGGCTACACCTTC. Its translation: CASSSPGQSYGYTF.

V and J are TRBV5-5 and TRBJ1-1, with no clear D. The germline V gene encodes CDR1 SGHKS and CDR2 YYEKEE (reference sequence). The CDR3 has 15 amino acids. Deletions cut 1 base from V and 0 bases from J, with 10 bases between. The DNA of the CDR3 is TGTGCCAGCAGCTTGTCCCAGATATTGAACACTGAAGCTTTCTTT. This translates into CASSLSQILNTEAFF. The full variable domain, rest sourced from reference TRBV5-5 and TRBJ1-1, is DAGVTQSPTHLIKTRGQQVTLRCSPISGHKSVSWYQQVLGQGPQFIFQYYEKEERGRGNFPDRFSARQFPNYSSELNVNALLLGDSALYLCASSLSQILNTEAFFGQGTRLTVV.

The CDR3 is CASKLAGAPTDTQYF. The CDR3 DNA follows: TGTGCCAGCAAGCTAGCGGGGGCCCCCACAGATACGCAGTATTTT. The V and J genes are TRBV27 and TRBJ2-3; the match to TRBD2 covers 10 bases. The junction had 6 bases not matched to a gene; V was cut back by 7 bases and J by 2 bases. The CDR3 has 15 amino acids. The V gene's germline CDR1 is MNHEY and CDR2 SMNVEV (reference sequence).

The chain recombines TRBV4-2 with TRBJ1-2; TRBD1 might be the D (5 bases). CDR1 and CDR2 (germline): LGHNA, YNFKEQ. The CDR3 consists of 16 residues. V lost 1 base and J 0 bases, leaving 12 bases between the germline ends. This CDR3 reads CASSQVMTDPNYGYTF. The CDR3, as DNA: TGTGCCAGCAGCCAAGTCATGACAGACCCTAACTATGGCTACACCTTC.

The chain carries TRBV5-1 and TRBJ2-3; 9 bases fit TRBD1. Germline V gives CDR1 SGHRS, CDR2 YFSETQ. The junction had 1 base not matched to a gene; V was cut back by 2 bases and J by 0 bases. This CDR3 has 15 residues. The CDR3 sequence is CASSFGTGSTDTQYF. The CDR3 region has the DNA TGCGCCAGCAGCTTTGGGACAGGGAGCACAGATACGCAGTATTTT.

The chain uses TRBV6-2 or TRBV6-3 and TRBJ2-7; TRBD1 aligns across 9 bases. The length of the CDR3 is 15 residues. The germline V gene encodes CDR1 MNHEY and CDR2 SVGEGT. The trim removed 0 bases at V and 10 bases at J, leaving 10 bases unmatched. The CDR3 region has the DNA TGTGCCAGCAGTTACTCCCGGGACAGGGACCCTAGCCAGTACTTC. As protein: CASSYSRDRDPSQYF.

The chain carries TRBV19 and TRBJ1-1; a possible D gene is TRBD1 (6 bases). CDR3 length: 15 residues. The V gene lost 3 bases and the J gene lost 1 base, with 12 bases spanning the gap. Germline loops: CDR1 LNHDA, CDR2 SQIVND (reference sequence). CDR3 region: CASSIGGRRNTEAFF. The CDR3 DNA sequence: TGTGCCAGTAGTATCGGGGGGCGCAGGAACACTGAAGCTTTCTTT.

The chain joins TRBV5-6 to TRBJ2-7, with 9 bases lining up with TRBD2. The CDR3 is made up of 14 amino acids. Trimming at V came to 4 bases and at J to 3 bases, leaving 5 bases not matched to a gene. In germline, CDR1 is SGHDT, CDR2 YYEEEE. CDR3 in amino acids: CASSPGTSLYEQYF. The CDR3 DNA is TGTGCCAGCAGCCCCGGGACTAGCCTCTACGAGCAGTACTTC. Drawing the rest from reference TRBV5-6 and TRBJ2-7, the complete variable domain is DAGVTQSPTHLIKTRGQQVTLRCSPKSGHDTVSWYQQALGQGPQFIFQYYEEEERQRGNFPDRFSGHQFPNYSSELNVNALLLGDSALYLCASSPGTSLYEQYFGPGTRLTVT.